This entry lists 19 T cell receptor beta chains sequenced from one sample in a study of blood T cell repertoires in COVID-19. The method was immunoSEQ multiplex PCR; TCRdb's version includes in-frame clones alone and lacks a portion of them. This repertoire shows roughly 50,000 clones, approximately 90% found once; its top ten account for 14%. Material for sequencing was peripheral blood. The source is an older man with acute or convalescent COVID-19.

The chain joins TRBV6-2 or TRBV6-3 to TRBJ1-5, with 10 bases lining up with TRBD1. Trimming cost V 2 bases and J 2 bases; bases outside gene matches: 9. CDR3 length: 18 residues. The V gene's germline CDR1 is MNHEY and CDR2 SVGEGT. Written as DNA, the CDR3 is TGTGCCAGCAGTTACGGGACAGGGGAGATGGTGGGCAATCAGCCCCAGCATTTT. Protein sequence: CASSYGTGEMVGNQPQHF.

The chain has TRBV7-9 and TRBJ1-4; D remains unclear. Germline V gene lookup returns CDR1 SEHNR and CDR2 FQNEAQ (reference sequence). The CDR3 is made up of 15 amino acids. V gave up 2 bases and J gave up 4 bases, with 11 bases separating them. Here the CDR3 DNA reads TGTGCCAGCAGCTTATCGGCAGCTAGTAATGAAAAACTGTTTTTT. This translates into CASSLSAASNEKLFF.

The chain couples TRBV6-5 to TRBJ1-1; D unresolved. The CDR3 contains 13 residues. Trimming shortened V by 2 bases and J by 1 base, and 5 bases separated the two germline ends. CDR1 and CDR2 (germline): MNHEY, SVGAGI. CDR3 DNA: TGTGCCAGCAGTTACGGGAGGAACACTGAAGCTTTCTTT. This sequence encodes CASSYGRNTEAFF.

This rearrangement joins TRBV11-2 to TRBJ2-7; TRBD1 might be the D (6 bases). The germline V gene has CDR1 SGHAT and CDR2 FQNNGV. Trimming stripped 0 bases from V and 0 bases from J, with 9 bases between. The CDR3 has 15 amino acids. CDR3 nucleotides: TGTGCCAGCAGCTTAGACAGGGGCAGCTCCTACGAGCAGTACGTC. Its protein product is CASSLDRGSSYEQYV.

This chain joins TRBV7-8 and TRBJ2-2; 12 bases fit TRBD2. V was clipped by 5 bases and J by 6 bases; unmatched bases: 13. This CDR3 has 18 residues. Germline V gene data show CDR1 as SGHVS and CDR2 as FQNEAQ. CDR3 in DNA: TGTGCCAGCAGCCCCCAGCGGACTAGCGGGGATTTGGCCGGGGAGCTGTTTTTT. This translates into CASSPQRTSGDLAGELFF. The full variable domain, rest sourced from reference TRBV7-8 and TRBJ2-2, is GAGVSQSPRYKVAKRGQDVALRCDPISGHVSLFWYQQALGQGPEFLTYFQNEAQLDKSGLPSDRFFAERPEGSVSTLKIQRTQQEDSAVYLCASSPQRTSGDLAGELFFGEGSRLTVL.

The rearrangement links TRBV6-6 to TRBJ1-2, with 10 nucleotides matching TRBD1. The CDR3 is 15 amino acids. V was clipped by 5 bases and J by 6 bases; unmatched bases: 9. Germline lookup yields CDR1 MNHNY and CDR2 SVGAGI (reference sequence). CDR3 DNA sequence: TGTGCCAGCAGTGCCCGGGACAGGGGTTTCAATGGCTACACCTTC. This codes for CASSARDRGFNGYTF.

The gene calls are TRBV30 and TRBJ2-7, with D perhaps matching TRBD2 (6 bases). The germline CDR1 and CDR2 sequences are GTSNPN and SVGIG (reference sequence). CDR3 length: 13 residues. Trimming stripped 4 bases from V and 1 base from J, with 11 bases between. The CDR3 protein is CAWTGEISYEQYF. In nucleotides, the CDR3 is TGTGCCTGGACGGGGGAAATTTCCTACGAGCAGTACTTC.

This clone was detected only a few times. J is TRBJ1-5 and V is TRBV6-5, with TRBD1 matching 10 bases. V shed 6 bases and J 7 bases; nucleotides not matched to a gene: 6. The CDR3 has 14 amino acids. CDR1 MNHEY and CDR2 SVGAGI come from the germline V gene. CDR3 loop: CASRTGGTQQPQHF. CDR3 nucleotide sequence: TGTGCCAGCAGGACAGGGGGCACACAACAGCCCCAGCATTTT.

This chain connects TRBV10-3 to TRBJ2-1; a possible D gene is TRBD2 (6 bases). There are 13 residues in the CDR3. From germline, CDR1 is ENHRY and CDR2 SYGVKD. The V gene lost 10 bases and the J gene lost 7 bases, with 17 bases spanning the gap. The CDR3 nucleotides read TGTGCCACTGGAGGGACGGGCGAGAATGAGCAGTTCTTC. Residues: CATGGTGENEQFF.

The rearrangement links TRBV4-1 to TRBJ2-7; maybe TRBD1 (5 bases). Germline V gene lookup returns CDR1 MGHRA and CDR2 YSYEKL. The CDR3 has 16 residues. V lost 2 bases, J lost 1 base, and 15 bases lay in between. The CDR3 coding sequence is TGCGCCAGCAGCCAAAAAAGCACAGGTCTTTCCTACGAGCAGTACTTC. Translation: CASSQKSTGLSYEQYF.

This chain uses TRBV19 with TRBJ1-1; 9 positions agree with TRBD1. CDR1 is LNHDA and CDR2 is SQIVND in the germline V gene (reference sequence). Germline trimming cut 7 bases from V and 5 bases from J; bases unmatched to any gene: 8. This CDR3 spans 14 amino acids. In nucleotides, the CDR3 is TGTGCCAGTACCCGACAGGGGGGGCAGACTGAAGCTTTCTTT. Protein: CASTRQGGQTEAFF.

The CDR3 region is CASSVAGGNSNEQFF. The CDR3, as DNA: TGTGCCAGCAGCGTAGCGGGAGGTAATTCCAATGAGCAGTTCTTC. The genes are TRBV9 and TRBJ2-1, with 7 bases that match TRBD2. This CDR3 region has 15 residues. Per the germline V gene, CDR1 is SGDLS and CDR2 is YYNGEE. The junction had 6 bases not matched to a gene; V was cut back by 0 bases and J by 6 bases.

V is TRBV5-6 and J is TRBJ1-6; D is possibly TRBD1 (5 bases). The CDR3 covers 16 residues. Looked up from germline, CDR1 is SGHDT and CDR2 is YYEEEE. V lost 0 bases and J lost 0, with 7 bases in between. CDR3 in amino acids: CASSLGGGSYNSPLHF. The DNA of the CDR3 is TGTGCCAGCAGCTTGGGCGGGGGCTCCTATAATTCACCCCTCCACTTT.

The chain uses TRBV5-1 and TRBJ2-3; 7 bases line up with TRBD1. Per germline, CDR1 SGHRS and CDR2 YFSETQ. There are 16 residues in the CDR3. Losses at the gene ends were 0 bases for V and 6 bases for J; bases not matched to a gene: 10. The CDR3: CASSLAGRGPSDTQYF. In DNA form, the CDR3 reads TGCGCCAGCAGCTTGGCCGGTAGGGGGCCGTCTGATACGCAGTATTTT.

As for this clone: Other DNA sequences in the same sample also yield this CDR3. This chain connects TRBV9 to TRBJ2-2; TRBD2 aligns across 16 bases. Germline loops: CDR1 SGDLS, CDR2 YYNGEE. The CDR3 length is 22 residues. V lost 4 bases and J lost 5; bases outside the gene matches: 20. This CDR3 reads CASSTNFLGLAGGLSGTGELFF. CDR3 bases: TGTGCCAGCAGCACCAACTTTTTGGGACTAGCGGGGGGGCTATCGGGTACCGGGGAGCTGTTTTTT. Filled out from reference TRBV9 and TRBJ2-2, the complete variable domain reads DSGVTQTPKHLITATGQRVTLRCSPRSGDLSVYWYQQSLDQGLQFLIQYYNGEERAKGNILERFSAQQFPDLHSELNLSSLELGDSALYFCASSTNFLGLAGGLSGTGELFFGEGSRLTVL.

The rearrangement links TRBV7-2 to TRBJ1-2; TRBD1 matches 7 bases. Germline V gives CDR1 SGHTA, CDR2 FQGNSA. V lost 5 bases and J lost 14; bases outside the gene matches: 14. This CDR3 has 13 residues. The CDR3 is CASSRDSLTPPTF. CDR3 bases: TGTGCCAGCAGCCGGGACAGTCTTACGCCGCCAACCTTC.

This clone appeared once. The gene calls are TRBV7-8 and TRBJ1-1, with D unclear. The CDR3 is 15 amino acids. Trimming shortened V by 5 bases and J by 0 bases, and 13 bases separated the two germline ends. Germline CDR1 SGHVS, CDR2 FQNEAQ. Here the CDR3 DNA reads TGTGCCAGCAGCCCGGCCCAACAGCTGAACACTGAAGCTTTCTTT. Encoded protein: CASSPAQQLNTEAFF.

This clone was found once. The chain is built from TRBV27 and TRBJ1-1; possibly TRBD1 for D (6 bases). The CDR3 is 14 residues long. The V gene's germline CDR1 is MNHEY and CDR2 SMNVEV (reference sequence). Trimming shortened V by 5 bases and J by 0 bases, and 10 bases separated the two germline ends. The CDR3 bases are TGTGCCAGCAGTATGACAGGATTGAACACTGAAGCTTTCTTT. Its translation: CASSMTGLNTEAFF.

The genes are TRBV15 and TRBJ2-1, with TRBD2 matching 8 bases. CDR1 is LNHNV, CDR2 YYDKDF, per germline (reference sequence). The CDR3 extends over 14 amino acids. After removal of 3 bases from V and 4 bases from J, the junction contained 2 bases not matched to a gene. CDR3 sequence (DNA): TGTGCCACCAGCAGCCGGGGGGGATACAATGAGCAGTTCTTC. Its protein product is CATSSRGGYNEQFF. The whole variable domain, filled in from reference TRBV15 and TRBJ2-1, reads DAMVIQNPRYQVTQFGKPVTLSCSQTLNHNVMYWYQQKSSQAPKLLFHYYDKDFNNEADTPDNFQSRRPNTSFCFLDIRSPGLGDTAMYLCATSSRGGYNEQFFGPGTRLTVL.